The next 22 T cell receptor beta chains were all read from a single sample in a study of blood T cell repertoires in COVID-19. The data were produced by immunoSEQ multiplex PCR, yet TCRdb's version contains in-frame clones alone and is incomplete. The repertoire holds about 190,000 clones, with 70% to 85% as singletons. The source material was PBMCs or T cells enriched from blood (not recorded which). The receptors here all came from a woman aged 25-40 years who had recovered from COVID-19.

The J gene is TRBJ1-1, the V gene TRBV18; 10 bases agree with TRBD1. The CDR3 has 14 amino acids. Germline CDR1 is KGHSH and CDR2 is LQKENI. Unmatched junction bases numbered 5, after V lost 5 bases and J lost 5 bases. DNA for the CDR3: TGTGCCAGCTCAACGACAGGGGGCAAGACTGAAGCTTTCTTT. Residues: CASSTTGGKTEAFF.

This rearrangement joins TRBV28 to TRBJ1-5; 9 nucleotides line up with TRBD1. Germline CDR1 reads MDHEN; CDR2 reads SYDVKM. V was pared by 4 bases and J by 0 bases, with 1 base of the junction left unmatched. The CDR3 loop spans 15 amino acids. CDR3 protein: CASSSGQGSNQPQHF. The CDR3 nucleotides read TGTGCCAGCAGTTCGGGACAGGGTAGCAATCAGCCCCAGCATTTT.

The chain combines TRBV28 with TRBJ2-1; 8 bases are shared with TRBD2. The germline gives CDR1 MDHEN, CDR2 SYDVKM. With 5 bases clipped from V and 5 bases from J, the junction kept 8 bases outside the gene matches. The CDR3 has 15 amino acids. The CDR3 DNA reads TGTGCCAGCAGTGGGTGGGCGGGAGGAAACAATGAGCAGTTCTTC. Translated, it gives CASSGWAGGNNEQFF.

The rearrangement joins TRBV18 to TRBJ2-5; 9 nucleotides match TRBD1. Germline lookup yields CDR1 KGHSH and CDR2 LQKENI. CDR3 length: 17 amino acids. With V trimmed by 1 base and J by 5 bases, 11 bases remained unmatched. In nucleotides, the CDR3 is TGTGCCAGCTCACCACTGCCGGGACAGGGAGGAGGTGAGACCCAGTACTTC. It encodes CASSPLPGQGGGETQYF.

This clone appeared a few times. V and J are TRBV9 and TRBJ2-3; D call uncertain. Germline V gene lookup returns CDR1 SGDLS and CDR2 YYNGEE. Trimming pared 0 bases from V and 2 bases from J, leaving 13 bases between. The CDR3 extends over 16 amino acids. The CDR3 region is CASSVALGRNTDTQYF. The CDR3 DNA reads as TGTGCCAGCAGCGTAGCTCTGGGCCGGAACACAGATACGCAGTATTTT.

V usage is TRBV4-1 and J usage is TRBJ1-5; unclear D gene. Germline CDR1 and CDR2: MGHRA and YSYEKL. The CDR3 spans 15 residues. The ends were cut back, 0 bases at V and 7 bases at J, with 13 bases in the middle. The CDR3 DNA reads as TGCGCCAGCAGCCAAGAAGGAGGGTTGGGGCAGCCCCAGCATTTT. As protein: CASSQEGGLGQPQHF.

The chain employs TRBV7-9 and TRBJ2-7; 10 nucleotides line up with TRBD1. Germline-derived CDR1 and CDR2 are SEHNR and FQNEAQ (reference sequence). The CDR3 contains 16 residues. V lost 5 bases and J lost 9; bases outside the gene matches: 16. CDR3 in amino acids: CASSPSGTGAFTGQYF. The DNA of the CDR3 is TGTGCCAGCAGCCCCTCCGGGACAGGGGCCTTTACTGGGCAGTACTTC.

This sequence joins TRBV21-1 and TRBJ2-1; the table's D call, TRBD2, has no DNA check behind it. TRBV21-1 is reported as a pseudogene. The CDR3 runs 17 residues. CDR3 nucleotides: TGTGCCAGCAGCATCCGCCCCAGGACTAGCGATTCCAATGAGCAGTTCTTC. Translation: CASSIRPRTSDSNEQFF.

The chain has TRBV27 and TRBJ2-1; 8 bases line up with TRBD2. The J segment lost 2 bases and the V segment lost 5 bases, leaving 5 bases of the junction unmatched. This CDR3 is built from 15 residues. Germline V gene lookup returns CDR1 MNHEY and CDR2 SMNVEV (reference sequence). Here the CDR3 reads CASSAGLAAYNEQFF. The CDR3 region has the DNA TGTGCCAGCAGTGCCGGACTAGCCGCCTACAATGAGCAGTTCTTC.

This clone is a singleton in its sample. The gene calls are TRBV6-1 and TRBJ2-7, with D possibly being TRBD1 (6 bases). The CDR3 totals 15 residues. The V end lost 0 bases, the J end lost 5 bases, and 14 bases lay between the germline ends. Germline V gene lookup returns CDR1 MNHNS and CDR2 SASEGT. The CDR3 reads CASSEASGRTDEQYF. The CDR3 bases are TGTGCCAGCAGTGAAGCCTCGGGCCGGACAGACGAGCAGTACTTC.

The chain couples TRBV27 to TRBJ2-7; TRBD2 matches at 11 bases. The CDR3 spans 15 residues. Germline loops: CDR1 MNHEY, CDR2 SMNVEV (reference sequence). With V trimmed by 4 bases and J by 4 bases, 6 bases remained unmatched. The CDR3: CASSYLAGGRYEQYF. CDR3 in DNA: TGTGCCAGCAGTTACCTAGCGGGAGGAAGATACGAGCAGTACTTC.

The chain links TRBV5-1 to TRBJ2-2; weak D call: TRBD1 (6 bases). The CDR3 totals 14 residues. Trimming took off 6 bases at V and 1 base at J, with 10 bases between the two ends. CDR1 and CDR2 (germline): SGHRS, YFSETQ. The CDR3 region has the DNA TGCGCCAGCACTGGGGGCCAGAACACCGGGGAGCTGTTTTTT. This translates into CASTGGQNTGELFF.

V is TRBV19 and J is TRBJ2-3, with a tentative D call TRBD1 (5 bases). This CDR3 has 14 amino acids. Germline CDR1 LNHDA, CDR2 SQIVND (reference sequence). Trimming took 7 bases from V and 1 from J, leaving 12 bases between them. DNA for the CDR3: TGTGCCAGTAAACCAGGGCCGGGCACAGATACGCAGTATTTT. This sequence encodes CASKPGPGTDTQYF.

This chain connects TRBV5-1 to TRBJ2-2; TRBD1 matches at 8 bases. The V gene's germline CDR1 is SGHRS and CDR2 YFSETQ. The V segment lost 4 bases and the J segment 0 bases; nucleotides outside the gene matches: 8. The CDR3 spans 17 residues. This chain's CDR3 is CASSPDRGDPNTGELFF. The CDR3 nucleotides read TGCGCCAGCAGCCCCGACAGGGGAGATCCGAACACCGGGGAGCTGTTTTTT. Full variable domain (remainder filled in from reference TRBV5-1 and TRBJ2-2): KAGVTQTPRYLIKTRGQQVTLSCSPISGHRSVSWYQQTPGQGLQFLFEYFSETQRNKGNFPGRFSGRQFSNSRSEMNVSTLELGDSALYLCASSPDRGDPNTGELFFGEGSRLTVL.

This chain connects TRBV9 to TRBJ1-1, with 9 bases fitting TRBD1. Per germline, CDR1 SGDLS and CDR2 YYNGEE. The J segment lost 7 bases and the V segment lost 0 bases, leaving 16 bases of the junction unmatched. This CDR3 comprises 18 residues. The CDR3 DNA follows: TGTGCCAGCAGCGTAGCCAAAGGGGTTTCGACAGGGGGACTTGAAGCTTTCTTT. Amino acid sequence: CASSVAKGVSTGGLEAFF.

V gene TRBV3-1 (or the pseudogene TRBV3-2) combines with J gene TRBJ1-6; a possible D gene is TRBD1 (6 bases). Germline V gene sequence: CDR1 LGHDT, CDR2 YNNKEL (reference sequence). Trimming stripped 4 bases from V and 9 bases from J, with 10 bases between. The CDR3 is made up of 13 amino acids. CDR3 coding DNA: TGTGCCAGCAGCCCGGACAGAGGTTCACCCCTCCACTTT. This translates into CASSPDRGSPLHF.

The V and J genes are TRBV3-1 (or the pseudogene TRBV3-2) and TRBJ1-1, with 7 bases lining up with TRBD1. The CDR3 is made up of 16 amino acids. V gave up 6 bases and J gave up 1 base; unmatched junction bases: 11. Germline CDR1 LGHDT, CDR2 YNNKEL (reference sequence). The CDR3 bases are TGTGCCAGCAGGCAGGGACAGACTCTGGGGAACACTGAAGCTTTCTTT. Its protein product is CASRQGQTLGNTEAFF.

The chain has TRBV28 and TRBJ1-5; D ambiguous. The CDR3 contains 13 residues. V lost 10 bases and J 0 bases, leaving 10 bases between the germline ends. Per germline, CDR1 MDHEN and CDR2 SYDVKM. CDR3 sequence (DNA): TGTGCCACACGACATCTTAGCAATCAGCCCCAGCATTTT. Protein product: CATRHLSNQPQHF. Full variable domain (rest looked up from reference TRBV28 and TRBJ1-5): DVKVTQSSRYLVKRTGEKVFLECVQDMDHENMFWYRQDPGLGLRLIYFSYDVKMKEKGDIPEGYSVSREKKERFSLILESASTNQTSMYLCATRHLSNQPQHFGDGTRLSIL.

This chain links TRBV28 with TRBJ1-5, with 7 positions matching TRBD1. Germline lookup yields CDR1 MDHEN and CDR2 SYDVKM. Germline trimming cut 6 bases from V and 9 bases from J; bases unmatched to any gene: 14. The CDR3 length is 15 residues. In DNA form, the CDR3 reads TGTGCCAGCAGAGTCCGGGACAGCTTTCTGAGGCCCCAGCATTTT. Translating gives CASRVRDSFLRPQHF.

The V gene is TRBV7-8, the J gene TRBJ2-1; a weak D match, TRBD2 (7 bases). Trimming pared 5 bases from V and 13 bases from J, leaving 27 bases between. The CDR3 contains 16 residues. CDR1 is SGHVS and CDR2 is FQNEAQ in the germline V gene. The CDR3: CASSPGNGGPGAGQFF. As DNA, the CDR3 is TGTGCCAGCAGCCCTGGAAACGGGGGGCCGGGTGCAGGTCAGTTCTTC.

The chain is built from TRBV5-1 and TRBJ2-3; no clear D. V shed 5 bases and J shed 3 bases, with 10 bases lying between them. There are 13 residues in the CDR3. Germline V CDR1 and CDR2: SGHRS, YFSETQ. The CDR3 DNA is TGCGCCAGCAGGTCGCACGGGACAGATACGCAGTATTTT. Translation: CASRSHGTDTQYF.

The V call is TRBV2, the J call TRBJ1-2; weak D call: TRBD1 (5 bases). The CDR3 extends over 13 amino acids. Germline V lookup: CDR1 SNHLY, CDR2 FYNNEI. The germline V and J ends were trimmed by 8 bases and 4 bases, with 14 bases remaining between them. The CDR3 coding sequence is TGTGCCAGCCAAGCAGGGTACGGCTATGGCTACACCTTC. The encoded protein is CASQAGYGYGYTF.